What follows is one T cell receptor beta chain and its context. Its antigen is unidentified. The rectum was sampled with one to two pinch biopsies at colonoscopy. Trimming removed 0 bases at V and 4 bases at J, with 13 bases between. From germline, CDR1 is SGHRS and CDR2 YFSETQ. This CDR3 is 15 amino acids long. The data originate from a study of pediatric ulcerative colitis. The assay was run at survey level. Clones were sequenced by immunoSEQ multiplex PCR, and TCRdb holds only the in-frame ones, with some missing. The sample holds more than 15,000 clones; just under 75% are singletons and the top ten take more than 3%. Study conclusions and caveats: Clonal expansions reduced rectal repertoire diversity in acute severe colitis.

Sequencing was done on a sample of gut tissue. The chain uses TRBV5-1 and TRBJ1-1; D might be TRBD1 (5 bases). This TCR was recovered from a girl between 5 and 17 years old with moderate ulcerative colitis. DNA of the CDR3: TGCGCCAGCAGCTTGGTGAAAGGGGCGGGCACTGAAGCTTTCTTT. Encoded protein: CASSLVKGAGTEAFF.